Listed here are 28 T cell receptor beta chains from one sample, sequenced in a study of cytomegalovirus exposure and HLA in healthy donors. The protocol was immunoSEQ multiplex PCR, while the TCRdb copy is restricted to in-frame clones and leaves out a portion. Seen here are roughly 120,000 clones, over 75% observed once, and the top ten hold roughly 2%. The sequenced material came from PBMCs. The receptors here all came from a woman between 25 and 40 years old in good health and CMV-seronegative.

The chain is built from TRBV7-2 and TRBJ2-7, with D possibly matching TRBD2 (6 bases). Germline V lookup: CDR1 SGHTA, CDR2 FQGNSA. V lost 5 bases, J lost 3 bases, and 23 bases lay in between. This CDR3 has 17 amino acids. CDR3 sequence reads: CASSPFWRAGPHYEQYF. The CDR3 DNA reads as TGTGCCAGCAGCCCTTTCTGGCGGGCGGGGCCCCACTACGAGCAGTACTTC.

CDR3 coding DNA: TGTGCCAGCAGCTTAGGGGGGGGTATTGGGCGATACACCTTC. Translating it yields CASSLGGGIGRYTF. The chain combines TRBV7-2 with TRBJ1-2; a weak D match, TRBD1 (5 bases). The CDR3 runs to 14 residues. V was trimmed by 1 base and J by 11 bases, leaving 17 bases between them. Germline CDR1 and CDR2: SGHTA and FQGNSA.

The chain carries TRBV7-9 and TRBJ1-2; D not resolved. The length of the CDR3 is 14 residues. The V gene lost 5 bases and the J gene lost 8 bases, with 18 bases spanning the gap. Germline V gene sequence: CDR1 SEHNR, CDR2 FQNEAQ (reference sequence). The CDR3: CASSPASRAGGYTF. CDR3 coding DNA: TGTGCCAGCAGCCCCGCAAGTAGGGCGGGAGGCTACACCTTC.

A remark on this clone: An end of the junction does not agree with germline; a read error may underlie this. V gene TRBV4-3 combines with J gene TRBJ2-1; D is perhaps TRBD1 (6 bases). The CDR3 consists of 16 residues. Germline V lookup: CDR1 LGHNA, CDR2 YSLEER. The CDR3 DNA is TGCGCCAGCAGTCAAGGGACGTCGAGGGGGTACAATGAGCAGTTCTTC. Residues: CASSQGTSRGYNEQFF.

This clone occurred a few times. The chain carries TRBV30 and TRBJ1-5, with TRBD1 matching over 9 bases. From germline, CDR1 is GTSNPN and CDR2 SVGIG (reference sequence). There are 16 residues in the CDR3. V lost 0 bases and J lost 0; bases outside the gene matches: 3. This CDR3 is CAWSVRTGVSNQPQHF. The DNA for the CDR3 is TGTGCCTGGAGTGTAAGGACAGGGGTTAGCAATCAGCCCCAGCATTTT.

V usage is TRBV7-2 and J usage is TRBJ1-2, with a possible D match to TRBD1 (5 bases). The CDR3 length is 15 residues. Germline V gives CDR1 SGHTA, CDR2 FQGNSA. Trimming shortened V by 4 bases and J by 0 bases, and 12 bases separated the two germline ends. The CDR3 reads CASSSDSGPNYGYTF. CDR3 DNA sequence: TGTGCCAGCAGCTCTGACAGTGGGCCTAACTATGGCTACACCTTC.

The chain joins TRBV7-2 to TRBJ2-6; D gene unclear. Germline CDR1 SGHTA, CDR2 FQGNSA. The V end was cut by 1 base, the J end by 0 bases, with 10 bases between. The CDR3 covers 17 residues. The CDR3 is CASSLGQVGSGANVLTF. The CDR3 nucleotides read TGTGCCAGCAGCTTAGGTCAGGTCGGCTCTGGGGCCAACGTCCTGACTTTC.

This clone was detected only a few times. This chain connects TRBV6-5 to TRBJ1-6; tentatively, D is TRBD1 (6 bases). Trimming shortened V by 4 bases and J by 7 bases, and 17 bases separated the two germline ends. CDR1 is MNHEY, CDR2 SVGAGI, per germline. The CDR3 runs to 16 residues. CDR3 sequence: CASSSREGDTNSPLHF. As DNA, the CDR3 is TGTGCCAGCAGTTCCAGGGAAGGGGACACCAATTCACCCCTCCACTTT.

The chain carries TRBV5-1 and TRBJ1-1; D gene ambiguous. Germline values: CDR1 SGHRS, CDR2 YFSETQ. The CDR3 is made up of 15 amino acids. V lost 4 bases to trimming and J lost 1 base, with 14 bases between them. DNA of the CDR3: TGCGCCAGCAGCCCCCCCCAGAGAGGGAACACTGAAGCTTTCTTT. Translated: CASSPPQRGNTEAFF.

The chain is built from TRBV2 and TRBJ2-1, with a weak D call TRBD1 (6 bases). There are 12 residues in the CDR3. V was pared by 4 bases and J by 9 bases, with 10 bases between. Germline V gives CDR1 SNHLY, CDR2 FYNNEI. This CDR3 reads CASSGGQIEQFF. CDR3 DNA sequence: TGTGCCAGCAGTGGAGGACAGATTGAGCAGTTCTTC.

The chain uses TRBV5-4 and TRBJ1-2; 7 positions match TRBD1. The V segment lost 0 bases and the J segment 2 bases; nucleotides outside the gene matches: 7. The CDR3 runs 16 residues. Germline V lookup: CDR1 SGHNT, CDR2 YYREEE (reference sequence). The CDR3 nucleotides read TGTGCCAGCAGCTTGGATCGGACAGGAGAAAACTATGGCTACACCTTC. Translating gives CASSLDRTGENYGYTF.

This rearrangement joins TRBV5-8 to TRBJ2-7, with D unclear. The germline V and J ends were trimmed by 4 bases and 1 base, with 12 bases remaining between them. The CDR3 loop spans 14 amino acids. CDR1 is SGHTS, CDR2 YDEGEE, per germline. The CDR3 is CASSPLQNSYEQYF. The DNA for the CDR3 is TGTGCCAGCAGCCCGTTACAGAATTCCTACGAGCAGTACTTC.

The chain combines TRBV11-2 with TRBJ2-1; 7 bases fit TRBD2. The CDR3 contains 14 residues. The V gene end was trimmed by 3 bases and the J gene end by 7 bases; junction bases not matched to a gene: 6. Germline V CDR1 and CDR2: SGHAT, FQNNGV. CDR3 protein: CASSLGGLRNEQFF. CDR3 DNA sequence: TGTGCCAGCAGCTTGGGGGGGTTGAGAAATGAGCAGTTCTTC.

V usage is TRBV30 and J usage is TRBJ2-6; 12 positions agree with TRBD1. Germline V gene lookup returns CDR1 GTSNPN and CDR2 SVGIG (reference sequence). This CDR3 contains 18 residues. Trimming removed 2 bases from V and 3 bases from J; junction bases left unmatched: 8. CDR3 protein: CAWSPTGQGALGANVLTF. CDR3 in DNA: TGTGCCTGGAGTCCAACGGGACAGGGGGCGCTTGGGGCCAACGTCCTGACTTTC.

This clone was picked up one time. The genes are TRBV11-2 and TRBJ2-5; 9 bases agree with TRBD1. Per germline, CDR1 SGHAT and CDR2 FQNNGV. V lost 9 bases and J lost 5; bases outside the gene matches: 10. The CDR3 loop spans 14 amino acids. The CDR3 nucleotides read TGTGCCAGTAACCTACAGGGGGCTGGTGAGACCCAGTACTTC. It encodes CASNLQGAGETQYF.

The CDR3 bases are TGTGCCAGTAGTAATGAGGTGAGCGCTTTCTTT. It codes for CASSNEVSAFF. The rearrangement joins TRBV19 to TRBJ1-1; D ambiguous. The CDR3 length is 11 residues. Germline CDR1 is LNHDA and CDR2 is SQIVND (reference sequence). The V gene lost 4 bases and the J gene lost 11 bases, with 11 bases spanning the gap.

V and J are TRBV11-2 and TRBJ1-2; the D is unclear. Looked up from germline, CDR1 is SGHAT and CDR2 is FQNNGV. The CDR3 totals 15 residues. V lost 1 base and J lost 1, with 10 bases in between. This CDR3 reads CASSLATGFNYGYTF. In nucleotides, the CDR3 is TGTGCCAGCAGCTTAGCGACGGGGTTTAACTATGGCTACACCTTC.

The chain is built from TRBV29-1 and TRBJ1-1, with 9 positions matching TRBD1. V shed 6 bases and J 3 bases; nucleotides not matched to a gene: 8. Germline V gene sequence: CDR1 SQVTM, CDR2 ANQGSEA. The CDR3 is 14 residues long. DNA of the CDR3: TGCAGCGTCCGGGACAGGGATCTTTACACTGAAGCTTTCTTT. It encodes CSVRDRDLYTEAFF.

This rearrangement joins TRBV27 to TRBJ1-6; D is unresolved. V was shortened by 2 bases and J by 11 bases, with 10 bases between the two germline ends. The CDR3 loop spans 13 amino acids. Germline V lookup: CDR1 MNHEY, CDR2 SMNVEV (reference sequence). The CDR3 reads CASSLSQAPPLHF. The CDR3 DNA reads TGTGCCAGCAGTTTAAGTCAAGCACCACCCCTCCACTTT.

The chain recombines TRBV19 with TRBJ2-1; D might be TRBD2 (6 bases). Deletions cut 5 bases from V and 0 bases from J, with 14 bases between. Germline V lookup: CDR1 LNHDA, CDR2 SQIVND (reference sequence). This CDR3 has 16 residues. DNA for the CDR3: TGTGCCAGTAGTCCTCTGACGGGAGCCTCCTACAATGAGCAGTTCTTC. Its protein product is CASSPLTGASYNEQFF.

The chain links TRBV6-1 to TRBJ2-5; D is possibly TRBD2 (6 bases). This CDR3 has 13 amino acids. Germline V gene data show CDR1 as MNHNS and CDR2 as SASEGT. V lost 5 bases and J lost 3, with 10 bases in between. This CDR3 reads CASSSGLKETQYF. The CDR3 nucleotides are TGTGCCAGCAGTTCTGGACTAAAAGAGACCCAGTACTTC.

This clone was seen once. The chain employs TRBV6-6 and TRBJ2-1; no reliable D call. Germline assignment: CDR1 MNHNY and CDR2 SVGAGI (reference sequence). The V gene lost 6 bases and the J gene lost 4 bases, with 4 bases spanning the gap. The CDR3 runs 11 residues. CDR3: CASSLYNEQFF. The CDR3 DNA is TGTGCCAGCAGCCTTTACAATGAGCAGTTCTTC.

CDR3 region: CASSLGRGAGETQYF. CDR3 nucleotides: TGTGCCAGCAGCTTAGGGCGGGGGGCAGGAGAGACCCAGTACTTC. The rearrangement joins TRBV7-9 to TRBJ2-5, with 8 positions matching TRBD2. The V gene end was trimmed by 1 base and the J gene end by 4 bases; junction bases not matched to a gene: 5. Per germline, CDR1 SEHNR and CDR2 FQNEAQ (reference sequence). The CDR3 contains 15 residues.

The chain is built from TRBV7-2 and TRBJ1-1; D is perhaps TRBD1 (5 bases). V was shortened by 5 bases and J by 1 base, with 11 bases between the two germline ends. The CDR3 spans 14 residues. Germline assignment: CDR1 SGHTA and CDR2 FQGNSA. CDR3 region: CASSIRVQNTEAFF. CDR3 sequence (DNA): TGTGCCAGCAGCATCAGGGTTCAGAACACTGAAGCTTTCTTT.

The V and J genes are TRBV30 and TRBJ1-6; D not resolved. CDR3 length: 16 residues. V dropped 0 bases and J dropped 0 bases, with 9 bases sitting between them. CDR1 and CDR2 (germline): GTSNPN, SVGIG (reference sequence). CDR3 coding DNA: TGTGCCTGGAGTGTAGGTAGCAGCTCCTATAATTCACCCCTCCACTTT. This encodes CAWSVGSSSYNSPLHF.

With respect to this clone: Relative to the germline gene, one junction end is altered; a read error may explain this. The chain is built from TRBV7-8 and TRBJ1-3; tentatively, D is TRBD1 (5 bases). Germline lookup yields CDR1 SGHVS and CDR2 FQNEAQ. There are 12 residues in the CDR3. The CDR3 DNA sequence: TGTGCCAGCAGCGCAGTGGGGTTTCAAGGGGATTTT. It codes for CASSAVGFQGDF.

This clone is medium-sized. This chain uses TRBV29-1 with TRBJ2-7; D uncertain. V was cut by 7 bases and J by 4 bases, with 8 bases left in between. The germline V gene has CDR1 SQVTM and CDR2 ANQGSEA. This CDR3 region has 10 residues. The CDR3 DNA reads as TGCAGCGCCGGAGATTACGAGCAGTACTTC. It codes for CSAGDYEQYF.

This chain uses TRBV2 with TRBJ1-2; maybe TRBD1 (6 bases). The CDR3 runs 12 residues. V was clipped by 6 bases and J by 5 bases, with 10 bases between them. Germline V gives CDR1 SNHLY, CDR2 FYNNEI. The CDR3, as DNA: TGTGCCAGCAGGGGGGCCAAGTATGGCTACACCTTC. Translated, it gives CASRGAKYGYTF.